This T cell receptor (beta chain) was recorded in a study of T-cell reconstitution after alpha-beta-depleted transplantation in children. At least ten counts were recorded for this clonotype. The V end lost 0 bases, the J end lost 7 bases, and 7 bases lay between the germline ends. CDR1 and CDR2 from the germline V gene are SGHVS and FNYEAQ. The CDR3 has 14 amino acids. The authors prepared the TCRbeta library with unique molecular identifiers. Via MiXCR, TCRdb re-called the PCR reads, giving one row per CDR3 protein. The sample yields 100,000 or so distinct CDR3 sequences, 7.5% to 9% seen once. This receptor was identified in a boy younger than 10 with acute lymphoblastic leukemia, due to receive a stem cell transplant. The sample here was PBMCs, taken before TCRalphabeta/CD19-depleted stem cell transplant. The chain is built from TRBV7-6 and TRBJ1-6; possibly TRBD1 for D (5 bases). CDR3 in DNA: TGTGCCAGCAGCTTAGCGCGGGACAATTCACCCCTCCACTTT. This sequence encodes CASSLARDNSPLHF.